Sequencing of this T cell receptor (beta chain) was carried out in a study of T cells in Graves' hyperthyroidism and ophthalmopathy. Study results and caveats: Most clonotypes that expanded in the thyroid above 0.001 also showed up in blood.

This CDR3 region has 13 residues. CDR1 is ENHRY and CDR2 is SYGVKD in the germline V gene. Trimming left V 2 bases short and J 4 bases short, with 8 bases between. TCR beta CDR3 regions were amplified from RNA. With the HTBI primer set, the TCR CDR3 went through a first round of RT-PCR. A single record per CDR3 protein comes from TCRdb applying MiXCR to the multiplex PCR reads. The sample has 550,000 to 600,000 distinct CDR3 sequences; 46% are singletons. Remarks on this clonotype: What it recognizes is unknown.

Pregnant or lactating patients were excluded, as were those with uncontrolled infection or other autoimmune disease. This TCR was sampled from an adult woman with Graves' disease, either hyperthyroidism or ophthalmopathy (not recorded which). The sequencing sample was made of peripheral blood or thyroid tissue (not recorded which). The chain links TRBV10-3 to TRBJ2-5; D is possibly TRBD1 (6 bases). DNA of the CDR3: TGTGCCATCAGTGAGGGACAGCCAGAGACCCAGTACTTC. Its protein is CAISEGQPETQYF.